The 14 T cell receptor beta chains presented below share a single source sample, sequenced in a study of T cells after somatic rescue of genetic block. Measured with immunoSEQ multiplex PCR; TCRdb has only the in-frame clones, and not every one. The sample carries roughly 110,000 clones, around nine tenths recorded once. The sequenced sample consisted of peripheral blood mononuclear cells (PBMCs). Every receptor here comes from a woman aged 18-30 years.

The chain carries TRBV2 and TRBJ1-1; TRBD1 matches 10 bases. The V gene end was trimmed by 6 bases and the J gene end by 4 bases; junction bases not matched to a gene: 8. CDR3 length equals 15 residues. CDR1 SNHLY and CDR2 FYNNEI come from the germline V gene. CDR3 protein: CASRNRRTGGTEAFF. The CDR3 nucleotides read TGTGCCAGCAGGAACCGTCGGACAGGGGGCACTGAAGCTTTCTTT.

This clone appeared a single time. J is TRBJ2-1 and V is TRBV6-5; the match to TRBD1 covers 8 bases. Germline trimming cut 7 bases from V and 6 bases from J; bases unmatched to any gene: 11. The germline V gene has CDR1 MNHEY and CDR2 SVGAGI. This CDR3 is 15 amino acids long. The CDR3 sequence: CASTSTGGLGNEQFF. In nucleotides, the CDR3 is TGTGCCAGCACTTCCACAGGGGGTCTGGGCAATGAGCAGTTCTTC.

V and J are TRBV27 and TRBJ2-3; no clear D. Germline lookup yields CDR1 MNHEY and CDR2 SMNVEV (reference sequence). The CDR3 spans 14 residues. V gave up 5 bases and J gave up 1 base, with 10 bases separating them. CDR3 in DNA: TGTGCCAGCAGTCCCTTTTTAGGCACAGATACGCAGTATTTT. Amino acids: CASSPFLGTDTQYF.

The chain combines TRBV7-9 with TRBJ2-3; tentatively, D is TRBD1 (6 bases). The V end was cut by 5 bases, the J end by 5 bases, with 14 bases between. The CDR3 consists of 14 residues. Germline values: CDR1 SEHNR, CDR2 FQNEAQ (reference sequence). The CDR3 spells CASSLYKGVDTQYF. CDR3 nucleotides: TGTGCCAGCAGCCTCTATAAGGGGGTAGATACGCAGTATTTT.

CDR3 residues: CASSQQRSSEDTQYF. CDR3 coding DNA: TGCGCCAGCAGCCAACAGCGGTCATCCGAAGATACGCAGTATTTT. The chain combines TRBV4-3 with TRBJ2-3, with a tentative D call TRBD2 (5 bases). V lost 2 bases and J lost 5, with 14 bases in between. Germline V CDR1 and CDR2: LGHNA, YSLEER. The CDR3 sequence is 15 residues long.

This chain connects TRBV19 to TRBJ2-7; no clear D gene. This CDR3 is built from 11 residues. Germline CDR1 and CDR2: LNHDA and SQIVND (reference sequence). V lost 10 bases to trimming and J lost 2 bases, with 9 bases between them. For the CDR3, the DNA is TGTGCCACCAGAGGCGCCTACGAGCAGTACTTC. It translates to CATRGAYEQYF.

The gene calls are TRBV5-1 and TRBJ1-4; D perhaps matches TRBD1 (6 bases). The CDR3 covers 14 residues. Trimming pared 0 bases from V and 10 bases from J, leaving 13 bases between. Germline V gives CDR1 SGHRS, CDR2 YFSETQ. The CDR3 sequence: CASSLGQGRGKLFF. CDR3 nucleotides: TGCGCCAGCAGCTTGGGTCAGGGGCGGGGAAAACTGTTTTTT.

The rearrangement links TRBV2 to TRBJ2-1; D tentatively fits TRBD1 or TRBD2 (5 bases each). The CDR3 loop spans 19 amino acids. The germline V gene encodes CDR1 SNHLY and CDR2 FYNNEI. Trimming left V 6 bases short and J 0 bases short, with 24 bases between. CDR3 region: CASSVRTRQRDPSYNEQFF. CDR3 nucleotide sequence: TGTGCCAGCAGCGTACGGACAAGGCAGAGGGATCCCTCCTACAATGAGCAGTTCTTC.

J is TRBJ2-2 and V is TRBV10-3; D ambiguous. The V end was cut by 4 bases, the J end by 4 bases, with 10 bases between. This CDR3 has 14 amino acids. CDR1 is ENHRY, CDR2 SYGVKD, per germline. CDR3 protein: CAISVGVTTGELFF. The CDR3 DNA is TGTGCCATCAGTGTTGGGGTGACCACCGGGGAGCTGTTTTTT.

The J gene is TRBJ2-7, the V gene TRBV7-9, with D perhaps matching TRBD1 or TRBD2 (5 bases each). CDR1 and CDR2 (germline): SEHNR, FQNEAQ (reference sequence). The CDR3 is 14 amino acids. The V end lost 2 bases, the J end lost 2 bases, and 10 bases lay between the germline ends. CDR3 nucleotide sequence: TGTGCCAGCAGCTTATCAGGGACCACCTACGAGCAGTACTTC. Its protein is CASSLSGTTYEQYF.

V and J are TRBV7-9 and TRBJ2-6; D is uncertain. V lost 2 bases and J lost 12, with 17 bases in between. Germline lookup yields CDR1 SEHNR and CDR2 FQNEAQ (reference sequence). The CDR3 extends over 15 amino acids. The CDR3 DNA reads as TGTGCCAGCAGCTTACTATGGGCCCTCGGTTTCGTCCTGACTTTC. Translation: CASSLLWALGFVLTF.

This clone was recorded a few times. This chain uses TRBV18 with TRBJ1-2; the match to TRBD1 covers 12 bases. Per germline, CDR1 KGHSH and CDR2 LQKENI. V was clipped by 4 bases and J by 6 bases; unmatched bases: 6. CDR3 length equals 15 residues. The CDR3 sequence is CASSRRDRGQDGYTF. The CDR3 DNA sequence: TGTGCCAGCTCACGACGGGACAGGGGGCAAGATGGCTACACCTTC. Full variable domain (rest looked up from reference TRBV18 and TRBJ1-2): NAGVMQNPRHLVRRRGQEARLRCSPMKGHSHVYWYRQLPEEGLKFMVYLQKENIIDESGMPKERFSAEFPKEGPSILRIQQVVRGDSAAYFCASSRRDRGQDGYTFGSGTRLTVV.

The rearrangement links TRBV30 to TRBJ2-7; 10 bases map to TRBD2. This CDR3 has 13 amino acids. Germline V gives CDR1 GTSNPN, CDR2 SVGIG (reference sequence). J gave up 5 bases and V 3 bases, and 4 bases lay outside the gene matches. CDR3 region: CAWRELAGHEQYF. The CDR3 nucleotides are TGTGCCTGGAGGGAACTAGCGGGGCACGAGCAGTACTTC.

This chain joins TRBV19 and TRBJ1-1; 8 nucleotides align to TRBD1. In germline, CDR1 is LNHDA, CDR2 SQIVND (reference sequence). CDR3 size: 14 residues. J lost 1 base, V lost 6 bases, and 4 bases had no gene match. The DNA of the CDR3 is TGTGCCAGTAGCCAGGGGGCGGGGAACACTGAAGCTTTCTTT. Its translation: CASSQGAGNTEAFF.